Below, 11 T cell receptor beta chains from the same sample are listed, as sequenced in a study of cytomegalovirus exposure and HLA in healthy donors. 60 Vbeta and 13 Jbeta primers were used in PCR. Profiling relied on immunoSEQ multiplex PCR, and the TCRdb table lists in-frame clones only, not all of them. The profile covers about 200,000 clones, with 81% appearing a single time and around 1.9% taken by the ten largest. Material for sequencing was PBMCs. The receptors were gathered from a man younger than 30 in good health and CMV-seronegative.

The chain combines TRBV14 with TRBJ1-2, with TRBD1 matching 8 bases. With V trimmed by 4 bases and J by 4 bases, 11 bases remained unmatched. Per the germline V gene, CDR1 is SGHDN and CDR2 is FVKESK. This CDR3 is 16 amino acids long. The CDR3 DNA reads TGTGCCAGCAGCCTAGTAGACAGGGGATGGAGCTATGGCTACACCTTC. Its protein product is CASSLVDRGWSYGYTF.

This clone came up a few times. The genes are TRBV4-2 and TRBJ1-1; maybe TRBD1 (5 bases). The CDR3 runs to 13 residues. Trimming removed 4 bases at V and 4 bases at J, with 10 bases between. The germline V gene has CDR1 LGHNA and CDR2 YNFKEQ. CDR3 loop: CASSPFGGTEAFF. In DNA, the CDR3 is TGTGCCAGCAGCCCGTTCGGGGGCACTGAAGCTTTCTTT.

The chain joins TRBV16 to TRBJ1-5; 7 nucleotides align to TRBD1. V shed 0 bases and J 2 bases; nucleotides not matched to a gene: 1. CDR3 size: 15 residues. Germline V gene sequence: CDR1 KGHSY, CDR2 FQNENV. DNA of the CDR3: TGTGCCAGCAGCCAATCGGGGACAGGCAATCAGCCCCAGCATTTT. Translation gives CASSQSGTGNQPQHF.

The rearrangement joins TRBV5-1 to TRBJ2-2; a weak D match, TRBD2 (5 bases). The CDR3 totals 14 residues. Looked up from germline, CDR1 is SGHRS and CDR2 is YFSETQ. V lost 4 bases to trimming and J lost 4 bases, with 11 bases between them. The CDR3 nucleotides are TGCGCCAGCAGCCATGACTATATCACCGGGGAGCTGTTTTTT. This translates into CASSHDYITGELFF. The entire variable domain, with the rest obtained from reference TRBV5-1 and TRBJ2-2, is as follows: KAGVTQTPRYLIKTRGQQVTLSCSPISGHRSVSWYQQTPGQGLQFLFEYFSETQRNKGNFPGRFSGRQFSNSRSEMNVSTLELGDSALYLCASSHDYITGELFFGEGSRLTVL.

V usage is TRBV7-9 and J usage is TRBJ2-5, with a tentative D call TRBD2 (6 bases). Germline CDR1 reads SEHNR; CDR2 reads FQNEAQ (reference sequence). Trimming took off 5 bases at V and 2 bases at J, with 18 bases between the two ends. CDR3 size: 16 residues. For the CDR3, the DNA is TGTGCCAGCAGCCCCCGACTAGGAGGGGAACAAGAGACCCAGTACTTC. This translates into CASSPRLGGEQETQYF.

A note on this clone: Other nucleotide sequences from this sample produce the same CDR3. The rearrangement joins TRBV5-1 to TRBJ2-7; 10 nucleotides line up with TRBD1. With 0 bases clipped from V and 5 bases from J, the junction kept 5 bases outside the gene matches. Germline V gene data show CDR1 as SGHRS and CDR2 as YFSETQ. The CDR3 covers 15 residues. The CDR3 is CASSLARQGADEQYF. The DNA of the CDR3 is TGCGCCAGCAGCTTGGCGAGACAGGGGGCCGACGAGCAGTACTTC.

J is TRBJ2-3 and V is TRBV5-4; the match to TRBD2 covers 14 bases. This CDR3 has 17 amino acids. Unmatched junction bases numbered 10, after V lost 4 bases and J lost 6 bases. Germline assignment: CDR1 SGHNT and CDR2 YYREEE (reference sequence). This chain's CDR3 is CASSPRTSGGPGDTQYF. The CDR3 DNA reads as TGTGCCAGCAGCCCCCGGACTAGCGGGGGGCCGGGGGATACGCAGTATTTT.

This chain joins TRBV29-1 and TRBJ2-1; D gene ambiguous. Trimming shortened V by 2 bases and J by 4 bases, and 3 bases separated the two germline ends. The CDR3 length is 11 residues. Germline V CDR1 and CDR2: SQVTM, ANQGSEA. CDR3 nucleotide sequence: TGCAGCGTTGAACCGTACAATGAGCAGTTCTTC. Amino acid sequence: CSVEPYNEQFF.

This chain joins TRBV7-6 and TRBJ1-5; D is uncertain. This CDR3 spans 14 amino acids. V was clipped by 1 base and J by 0 bases, with 4 bases between them. Looked up from germline, CDR1 is SGHVS and CDR2 is FNYEAQ. The CDR3 here is CASSLGASNQPQHF. In DNA, the CDR3 is TGTGCCAGCAGCTTAGGGGCTAGCAATCAGCCCCAGCATTTT.

The chain uses TRBV6-4 and TRBJ2-3; D perhaps matches TRBD2 (6 bases). The CDR3 loop spans 14 amino acids. The germline V gene encodes CDR1 MRHNA and CDR2 SNTAGT. The ends were cut back, 7 bases at V and 4 bases at J, with 15 bases in the middle. The CDR3 bases are TGTGCCAGCAACGCCCGGGGGTGCGCAGATACGCAGTATTTT. This translates into CASNARGCADTQYF.

This clone has a handful of counts. The chain carries TRBV2 and TRBJ2-3, with D unresolved. This CDR3 region has 13 residues. Trimming left V 4 bases short and J 8 bases short, with 13 bases between. CDR1 and CDR2 (germline): SNHLY, FYNNEI. The CDR3 reads CASSAGRLGTQYF. The DNA of the CDR3 is TGTGCCAGCAGTGCAGGCCGATTGGGTACGCAGTATTTT.